The rows below give T cell receptor beta chains drawn from one sample of a study of neurological immune-mediated disorders. TCRdb analysed the 5' RACE reads with MiXCR anew, one entry per CDR3 protein. The table has 81,000 or so distinct CDR3 sequences, 4% to 6% seen once. The material sequenced was PBMCs. These receptors were collected from a woman under 40 with multiple sclerosis. CDR3s include the opening cysteine and the closing phenylalanine or tryptophan. The D gene is left open where the match is weak. The listing skips clone size in some rows; elsewhere it reads once, few, many or a size class.

TRBJ1-2 | TRBD1 | many | TRBV5-1 | TGCGCCAGCAGAGAACCCTACAGGGGTCCCAACTATGGCTACACCTTC | CASREPYRGPNYGYTF
TRBJ2-1 | - | many | TRBV20-1 | TGCAGTGCTAGTCACGGGACGGTGACCTACAATGAGCAGTTCTTC | CSASHGTVTYNEQFF
TRBJ2-2 | TRBD2 | many | TRBV4-1 | TGCGCCAGCAGCCAAGGTCCTAGCGGGAGGGCCGCGAACACCGGGGAGCTGTTTTTT | CASSQGPSGRAANTGELFF
TRBJ2-3 | - | - | TRBV4-2 | TGTGCCAGCAGCTCAGGGGTGAGCACAGATACGCAGTATTTT | CASSSGVSTDTQYF
TRBJ2-1 | TRBD2 | few | TRBV5-1 | TGCGCCAGCAGCCTCGCACTAGCGGGAAACAATGAGCAGTTCTTC | CASSLALAGNNEQFF
TRBJ2-7 | TRBD2 | many | TRBV4-2 | TGTGCCAGCAGTGAGGGAGGGTCCTTCGAGCAGTACTTC | CASSEGGSFEQYF
TRBJ2-7 | TRBD1 | many | TRBV20-1 | TGCAGTGCTAGTACTTTACGGGAGGGACAGGGGGTCGAGCAGTACTTC | CSASTLREGQGVEQYF
TRBJ2-5 | - | many | TRBV20-1 | TGCAGTGCCAGGGCGATCCAAGAGACCCAGTACTTC | CSARAIQETQYF
TRBJ2-7 | - | many | TRBV5-1 | TGCGCCAGCAGCCTGGACTTCTACGAGCAGTACTTC | CASSLDFYEQYF
TRBJ2-3 | TRBD2 | many | TRBV10-2 | TGCGCCAGCAGTCGCGGACTAGCGGGAGACGATACGCAGTATTTT | CASSRGLAGDDTQYF
TRBJ2-4 | TRBD1 | many | TRBV5-1 | TGCGCCAGCAGCTTGGAAGGGGGCGCGTGGATAAACATTCAGTACTTC | CASSLEGGAWINIQYF
TRBJ1-3 | - | many | TRBV29-1 | TGCAGCGTTGAATGGGGAAACACCATATATTTT | CSVEWGNTIYF
TRBJ2-1 | TRBD2 | - | TRBV6-5 | TGTGCCAGCAGTTACCCGGGGGGAGACAATGAGCAGTTCTTC | CASSYPGGDNEQFF
TRBJ2-1 | - | - | TRBV6-1 | TGTGCCAGCAGTGAAATAGGTTACGGTGAGCAGTTCTTC | CASSEIGYGEQFF
TRBJ1-2 | - | many | TRBV27 | TGTGCCAGCAGTCCGTTACTAGCTAACTATGGCTACACCTTC | CASSPLLANYGYTF
TRBJ1-2 | - | few | TRBV5-1 | TGCGCCAGCAGCTTGGACCACAAGAGCTGGGACTATGGCTACACCTTC | CASSLDHKSWDYGYTF
TRBJ1-2 | TRBD1 | many | TRBV5-1 | TGCGCCAGCAGCTCAATTGGGGACAGTGACTATGGCTACACCTTC | CASSSIGDSDYGYTF
TRBJ2-1 | TRBD2 | - | TRBV12-3/TRBV12-4 | TGTGCCAGCAGTTTCCCCAGCGGGGGGAACAATGAGCAGTTCTTC | CASSFPSGGNNEQFF
TRBJ2-2 | TRBD1 | many | TRBV5-1 | TGCGCCAGCAGCCTCCAAGTCCCGGGACAGGGGCACGGGGAGCTGTTTTTT | CASSLQVPGQGHGELFF
TRBJ2-1 | TRBD1 | many | TRBV20-1 | TGCAGTGCTAGAGGTTTCGAACAGGGGTTCACCTACAATGAGCAGTTCTTC | CSARGFEQGFTYNEQFF
TRBJ1-1 | - | many | TRBV5-1 | TGCGCCAGCAGCTTAGGCTACGGAGGGCGGACTGAAGCTTTCTTT | CASSLGYGGRTEAFF
TRBJ2-3 | - | many | TRBV5-1 | TGCGCCAGCAGCGGCCCCCCTAGAACAGATACGCAGTATTTT | CASSGPPRTDTQYF
TRBJ2-7 | TRBD2 | - | TRBV20-1 | TGCAGTGCTCAGCGGGAGGTCTCCTACGAGCAGTACTTC | CSAQREVSYEQYF
TRBJ2-7 | - | many | TRBV3-1 | TGTGCCAGCAGCCCCCGACTAGACACCCCATCCTACGAGCAGTACTTC | CASSPRLDTPSYEQYF
TRBJ1-1 | - | many | TRBV6-5 | TGTGCCAGCAGTTATCTGGGTAACACTGAAGCTTTCTTT | CASSYLGNTEAFF
TRBJ2-1 | TRBD2 | many | TRBV5-1 | TGCGCCAGCAGCTTCCAACTAGCGGGGAACAATGAGCAGTTCTTC | CASSFQLAGNNEQFF
TRBJ2-1 | TRBD1 | many | TRBV18 | TGTGCCAGCTCACCACCTCACTCGGGACAGGGTAACAATGAGCAGTTCTTC | CASSPPHSGQGNNEQFF
TRBJ2-3 | TRBD2 | many | TRBV6-1 | TGTGCCAGCAGTGGACTAGCGGATACGCAGTATTTT | CASSGLADTQYF
TRBJ2-3 | - | many | TRBV12-3/TRBV12-4 | TGTGCCAGCAGTTTAAGATTTCGTGATTACGAGGGAACGCAGTATTTT | CASSLRFRDYEGTQYF